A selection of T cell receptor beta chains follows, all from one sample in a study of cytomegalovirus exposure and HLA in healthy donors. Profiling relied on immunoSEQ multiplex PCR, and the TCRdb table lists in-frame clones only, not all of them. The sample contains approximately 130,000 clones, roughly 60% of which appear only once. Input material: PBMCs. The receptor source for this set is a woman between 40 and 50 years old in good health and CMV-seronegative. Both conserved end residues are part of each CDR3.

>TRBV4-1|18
CASSQRGASGGPTDTQYF
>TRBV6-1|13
CASSEVTRDRVFF
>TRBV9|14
CASSVSRGTGELFF
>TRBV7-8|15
CASSLQAPFGDGYTF
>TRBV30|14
CAWSPLGRGTEAFF
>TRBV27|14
CASSFQGGSSPLHF
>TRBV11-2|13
CASSLTSYTEAFF
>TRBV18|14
CASMTSGHTDTQYF
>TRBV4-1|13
CASSPQGADEQYF
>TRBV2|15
CASSVLGQGNSEAFF
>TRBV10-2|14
CASSDGTGNQPQHF
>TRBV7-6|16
CASTQSGTGGQETQYF
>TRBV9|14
CASSFGTSGGEQFF
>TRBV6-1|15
CASSEGSTGRTEAFF
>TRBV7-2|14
CASSLEAGPETQYF
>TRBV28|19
CASSLGTGRGWIGNTEAFF
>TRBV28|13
CASRWSVFEPQHF
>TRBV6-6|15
CASSYSSSSYNEQFF
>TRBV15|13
CATNAGSTDTQYF
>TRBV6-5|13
CASSQGYGGAQHF
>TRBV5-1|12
CASSLAQETQYF
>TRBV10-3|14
CAISESAGTNGYTF
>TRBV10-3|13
CAIRGTGTSGLHF
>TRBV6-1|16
CASSGQRQAQGTGYTF
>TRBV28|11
CASREEREQYF
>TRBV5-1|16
CASSLGLAGYPYEQYF
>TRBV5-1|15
CASSLPAGESSPLHF
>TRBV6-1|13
CAGQRQLNEKLFF
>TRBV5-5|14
CASSFGGGTETQYF
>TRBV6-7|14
CASLPTLRQNEQFF
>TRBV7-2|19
CASSLMVMSSGVMNTEAFF
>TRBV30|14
CAWSDTGSGTEAFF
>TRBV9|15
CASSAGRGSYNEQFF
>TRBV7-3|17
CASSLNSGQGAKDTQYF
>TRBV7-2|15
CASSPRRPQPYEQYF